These 4 T cell receptor beta chains were all obtained from the same sample, sequenced in a study of beta chain features in type 1 diabetes. As every portion of the isolated RNA was reverse transcribed, the sequencing read expressed TCRB transcripts. The table came from immunoSEQ multiplex PCR; TCRdb's copy has only in-frame clones and leaves some out. The table shows roughly 230,000 clones, with approximately 10% occurring only once. No antigen is known for these receptors. Findings and caveats of the study: Shortening that was moderate but significant affected the TCRB CDR3s of Type 1 diabetes patients in all four CD4+ subsets.

The sequenced sample consisted of naive CD4+ T cells from blood. Receptor source: a man aged 25 to 45 with type 1 diabetes.

This clone showed up just a few times. The CDR3 DNA follows: TGTGCCAGCAGCGAACTCTCAGGGCGACAAGAGACCCAGTACTTC. Translating it yields CASSELSGRQETQYF. The rearrangement uses TRBV9 and TRBJ2-5; tentative D call: TRBD1 (5 bases). Germline V gives CDR1 SGDLS, CDR2 YYNGEE. The CDR3 extends over 15 amino acids. V was shortened by 3 bases and J by 2 bases, with 14 bases between the two germline ends.

This clone was found a few times. The chain employs TRBV28 and TRBJ2-3, with a weak D call TRBD1 (6 bases). Trimming shortened V by 5 bases and J by 11 bases, and 14 bases separated the two germline ends. This CDR3 has 12 amino acids. Germline CDR1 MDHEN, CDR2 SYDVKM. The DNA for the CDR3 is TGTGCCAGCAGTGACGCAGGGGCCCGGCAGTATTTT. Residues: CASSDAGARQYF. Supplemented by reference TRBV28 and TRBJ2-3, the full variable domain reads DVKVTQSSRYLVKRTGEKVFLECVQDMDHENMFWYRQDPGLGLRLIYFSYDVKMKEKGDIPEGYSVSREKKERFSLILESASTNQTSMYLCASSDAGARQYFGPGTRLTVL.

The chain recombines TRBV9 with TRBJ1-1; 8 nucleotides line up with TRBD1. V trimming: 4 bases; J trimming: 9 bases; junction bases outside the gene matches: 5. From germline, CDR1 is SGDLS and CDR2 YYNGEE. The CDR3 consists of 12 residues. Written as DNA, the CDR3 is TGTGCCAGCAGCCCTGGACAGGGAAAAGCTTTCTTT. The encoded protein is CASSPGQGKAFF.

As regards this clone: Other DNA sequences in the same sample also yield this CDR3. The chain uses TRBV6-5 and TRBJ2-3, with D possibly being TRBD1 (5 bases). The CDR3 is 12 amino acids. CDR1 is MNHEY and CDR2 is SVGAGI in the germline V gene. Trimming pared 5 bases from V and 3 bases from J, leaving 6 bases between. The CDR3 sequence is CASSPGTDTQYF. Here the CDR3 DNA reads TGTGCCAGCAGTCCAGGGACAGATACGCAGTATTTT.